This TCR beta chain was obtained from a study of blood T cell repertoires in COVID-19. About the research overall: Spain, Italy and the United States supplied samples that represented acute and convalescent COVID-19. The analysed material was cDNA or gDNA that came from T cells, B-cell-depleted T cells, or PBMCs.

V was clipped by 3 bases and J by 2 bases, with 11 bases between them. The CDR3 runs 14 residues. Germline CDR1 KGHSH, CDR2 LQKENI. As handled by the study authors: Counts of nucleated cells, estimated from reference gene primer amplification, were obtained. Sequenced by immunoSEQ multiplex PCR; TCRdb stores in-frame clones only, minus some. The DNA gave D and trimming, while V, J and clone size come from that table. The table lists 25,000 to 30,000 clones, roughly 83% of them singletons, with roughly 9.8% in the top ten. The specimen was peripheral blood. The TCR originated in an elderly man with active COVID-19. V usage is TRBV18 and J usage is TRBJ2-7; D not certain. The CDR3 nucleotides are TGTGCCAGCTCACCTACTAAACCTACCTACGAGCAGTACTTC. It specifies CASSPTKPTYEQYF.